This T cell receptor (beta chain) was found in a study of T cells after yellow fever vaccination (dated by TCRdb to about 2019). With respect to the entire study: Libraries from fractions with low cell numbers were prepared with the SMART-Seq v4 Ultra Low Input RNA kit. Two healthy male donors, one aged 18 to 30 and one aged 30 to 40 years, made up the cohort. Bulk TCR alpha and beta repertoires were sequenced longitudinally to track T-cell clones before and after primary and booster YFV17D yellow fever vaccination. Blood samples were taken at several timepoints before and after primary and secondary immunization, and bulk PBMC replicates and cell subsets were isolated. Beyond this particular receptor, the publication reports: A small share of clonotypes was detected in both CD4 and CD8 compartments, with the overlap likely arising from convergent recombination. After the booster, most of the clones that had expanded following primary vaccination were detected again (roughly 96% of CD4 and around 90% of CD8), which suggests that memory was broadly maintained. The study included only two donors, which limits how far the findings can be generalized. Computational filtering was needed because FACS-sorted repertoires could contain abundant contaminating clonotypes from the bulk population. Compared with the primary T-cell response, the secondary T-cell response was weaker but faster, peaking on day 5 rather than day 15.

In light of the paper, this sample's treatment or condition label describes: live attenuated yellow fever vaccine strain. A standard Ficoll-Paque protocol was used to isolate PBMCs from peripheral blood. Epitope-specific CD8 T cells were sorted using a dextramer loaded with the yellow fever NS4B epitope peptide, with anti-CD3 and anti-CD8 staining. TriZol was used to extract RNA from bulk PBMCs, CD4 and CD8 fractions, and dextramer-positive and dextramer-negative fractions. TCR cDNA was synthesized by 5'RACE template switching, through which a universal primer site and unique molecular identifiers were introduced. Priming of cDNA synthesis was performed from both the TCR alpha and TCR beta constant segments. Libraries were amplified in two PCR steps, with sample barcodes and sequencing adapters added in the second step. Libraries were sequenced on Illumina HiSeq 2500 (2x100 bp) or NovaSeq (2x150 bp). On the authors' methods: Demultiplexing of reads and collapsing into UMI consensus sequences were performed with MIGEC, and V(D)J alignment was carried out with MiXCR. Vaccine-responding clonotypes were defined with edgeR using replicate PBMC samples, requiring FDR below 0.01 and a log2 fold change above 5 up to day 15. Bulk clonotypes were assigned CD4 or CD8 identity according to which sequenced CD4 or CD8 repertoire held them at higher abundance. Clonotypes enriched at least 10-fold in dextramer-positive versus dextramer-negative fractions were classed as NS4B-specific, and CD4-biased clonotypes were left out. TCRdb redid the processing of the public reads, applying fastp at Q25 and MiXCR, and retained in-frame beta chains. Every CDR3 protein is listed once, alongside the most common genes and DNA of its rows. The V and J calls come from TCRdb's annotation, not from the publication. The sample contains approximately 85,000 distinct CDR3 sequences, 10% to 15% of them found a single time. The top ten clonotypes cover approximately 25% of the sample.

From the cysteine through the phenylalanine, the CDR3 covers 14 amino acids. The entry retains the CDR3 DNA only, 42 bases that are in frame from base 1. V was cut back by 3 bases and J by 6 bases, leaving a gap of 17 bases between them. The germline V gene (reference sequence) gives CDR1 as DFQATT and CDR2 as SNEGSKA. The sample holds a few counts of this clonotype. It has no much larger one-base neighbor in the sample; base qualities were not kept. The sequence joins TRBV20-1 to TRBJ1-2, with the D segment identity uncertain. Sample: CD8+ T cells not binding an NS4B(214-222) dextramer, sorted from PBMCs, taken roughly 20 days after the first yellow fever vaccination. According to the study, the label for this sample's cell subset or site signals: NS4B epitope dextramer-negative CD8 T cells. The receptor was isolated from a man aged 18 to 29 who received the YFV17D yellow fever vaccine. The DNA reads TGCAGTGCTAGCTTTTTCCCAGCAGCGAATGGCTACACCTTC. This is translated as CSASFFPAANGYTF.